A selection of T cell receptor beta chains follows, all from one sample in a study of shared clonotypes between healthy human individuals. TCRdb's table, derived via immunoSEQ multiplex PCR, lists solely in-frame clones and lacks some. The sample holds about 1,900,000 clones, approximately 95% seen once. Material: naive CD8+ T cells sorted from blood. The receptors come from a man between 18 and 29 years old in good health. CDR3s include the opening cysteine and the closing phenylalanine or tryptophan. Each record gives: V gene, D gene, clone size, J gene, CDR3 protein, CDR3 DNA. A D gene is named only where the DNA matches it firmly. Clone size appears in some rows only: once, few, many, or a class for an expanded clone.

>TRBV4-1|.|.|TRBJ1-1
CASSQVGGLNTEAFF
TGCGCCAGCAGCCAAGTGGGGGGACTCAACACTGAAGCTTTCTTT
>TRBV7-9|.|.|TRBJ2-7
CASSLTGFYEQYF
TGTGCCAGCAGCTTAACAGGCTTCTACGAGCAGTACTTC
>TRBV6-6|.|.|TRBJ2-1
CASSTLRSGTGDEQFF
TGTGCCAGCAGTACACTCAGATCCGGGACCGGCGATGAGCAGTTCTTC
>TRBV6-5|TRBD1|.|TRBJ1-4
CASSYGQGASEKLFF
TGTGCCAGCAGTTACGGTCAGGGGGCAAGTGAAAAACTGTTTTTT
>TRBV4-1|.|.|TRBJ1-2
CASSQRAGSRVDYGYTF
TGCGCCAGCAGCCAAAGGGCGGGATCCCGAGTCGACTATGGCTACACCTTC
>TRBV4-1|.|.|TRBJ2-5
CASSQEQAIGTQYF
TGCGCCAGCAGCCAAGAACAGGCAATCGGGACCCAGTACTTC
>TRBV7-9|TRBD1|once|TRBJ2-5
CASSPKAGTGTEATQYF
TGTGCCAGCAGCCCAAAAGCCGGGACAGGGACAGAAGCGACCCAGTACTTC
>TRBV28|.|.|TRBJ1-2
CASSFQQAYGYTF
TGTGCCAGCAGTTTCCAGCAGGCCTATGGCTACACCTTC
>TRBV7-9|TRBD2|.|TRBJ2-2
CASSLLREGRTGELFF
TGTGCCAGCAGCTTATTACGGGAGGGCCGCACCGGGGAGCTGTTTTTT
>TRBV4-1|.|.|TRBJ2-7
CASSQVQGSYEQYF
TGCGCCAGCAGCCAAGTCCAGGGATCCTACGAGCAGTACTTC
>TRBV5-1|.|.|TRBJ2-3
CASSFRGSGTDTQYF
TGCGCCAGCAGCTTTAGAGGGTCGGGCACAGATACGCAGTATTTT
>TRBV7-9|.|.|TRBJ1-2
CASSWDTRDSNYGYTF
TGTGCCAGCAGTTGGGACACCCGTGACTCCAACTATGGCTACACCTTC
>TRBV9|TRBD1|once|TRBJ1-6
CASSEQGGNSPLHF
TGTGCCAGCAGCGAACAGGGGGGAAACTCACCCCTCCACTTT
>TRBV11-2|.|.|TRBJ2-7
CASSLGGVGQYF
TGTGCCAGCAGCTTAGGGGGTGTGGGGCAGTACTTC
>TRBV6-1|TRBD1|once|TRBJ2-7
CASSEGVGRGPYEQYF
TGTGCCAGCAGTGAAGGGGTAGGCAGGGGGCCCTACGAGCAGTACTTC
>TRBV6-1|.|once|TRBJ1-2
CASSEAVLGYGYTF
TGTGCCAGCAGTGAAGCGGTTCTGGGTTATGGCTACACCTTC
>TRBV9|.|.|TRBJ2-7
CASSPGSYSYEQYF
TGTGCCAGCAGCCCCGGGTCATACTCCTACGAGCAGTACTTC
>TRBV7-9|TRBD1|.|TRBJ2-7
CASSAGQGFYEQYF
TGTGCCAGCAGCGCCGGACAGGGTTTCTACGAGCAGTACTTC
>TRBV9|.|.|TRBJ2-5
CASSDNQETQYF
TGTGCCAGCAGTGATAACCAAGAGACCCAGTACTTC
>TRBV7-6|.|.|TRBJ2-5
CASSLDREETQYF
TGTGCCAGCAGCTTAGACAGGGAAGAGACCCAGTACTTC
>TRBV5-6|.|few|TRBJ1-1
CASSWRLGTEAFF
TGTGCCAGCAGCTGGAGACTTGGAACTGAAGCTTTCTTT
>TRBV7-6|.|once|TRBJ2-7
CASSPNRAIDSYEQYF
TGTGCCAGCAGCCCAAACAGGGCAATAGACTCCTACGAGCAGTACTTC
>TRBV7-2|TRBD1|.|TRBJ2-2
CASRSTGPGELFF
TGTGCCAGCAGGTCGACAGGGCCCGGGGAGCTGTTTTTT
>TRBV13|.|.|TRBJ2-2
CASSLDGELFF
TGTGCCAGCAGCTTGGACGGGGAGCTGTTTTTT
>TRBV5-4|TRBD1|.|TRBJ1-1
CASSLGTGGTEAFF
TGTGCCAGCAGCCTCGGGACAGGGGGGACTGAAGCTTTCTTT
>TRBV28|TRBD1|.|TRBJ1-2
CASSYPGQNYGYTF
TGTGCCAGCAGTTATCCGGGACAGAACTATGGCTACACCTTC
>TRBV7-9|.|.|TRBJ1-4
CAISKGYEKLFF
TGTGCCATTTCGAAGGGGTATGAAAAACTGTTTTTT
>TRBV30|TRBD1|.|TRBJ1-5
CAWSGGWAGGPNPNQPQHF
TGTGCCTGGAGTGGCGGATGGGCAGGGGGTCCCAATCCCAATCAGCCCCAGCATTTT
>TRBV27|.|.|TRBJ2-5
CASSLLGQETQYF
TGTGCCAGCAGTTTACTGGGGCAAGAGACCCAGTACTTC
>TRBV4-1|.|.|TRBJ2-7
CASSPGQRGEQYF
TGCGCCAGCAGCCCGGGACAGCGGGGCGAGCAGTACTTC
>TRBV7-9|.|once|TRBJ2-1
CASSLGSNEQFF
TGTGCCAGCAGCTTAGGTTCCAATGAGCAGTTCTTC
>TRBV7-9|.|.|TRBJ2-5
CASSLGGPQETQYF
TGTGCCAGCAGCTTAGGAGGGCCCCAAGAGACCCAGTACTTC
>TRBV6-1|.|.|TRBJ2-1
CASRDIGNEQFF
TGTGCCAGCAGGGACATAGGCAATGAGCAGTTCTTC
>TRBV27|TRBD1|.|TRBJ2-7
CASSPTGGAYEQYF
TGTGCCAGCAGTCCCACAGGGGGCGCGTACGAGCAGTACTTC
>TRBV7-2|TRBD2|.|TRBJ2-7
CASSLRRGGPYEQYF
TGTGCCAGCAGCTTGAGGCGGGGGGGTCCCTACGAGCAGTACTTC
>TRBV7-6|.|.|TRBJ2-7
CASSFLSDRGSEQYF
TGTGCCAGCAGCTTCCTTTCGGACCGGGGGTCCGAGCAGTACTTC
>TRBV5-1|TRBD1|.|TRBJ1-1
CASSWTGPPEAFF
TGCGCCAGCAGCTGGACAGGGCCCCCTGAAGCTTTCTTT
>TRBV5-1|.|.|TRBJ2-7
CASSLGPGSSYEQYF
TGCGCCAGCAGCTTGGGTCCAGGGAGCTCCTACGAGCAGTACTTC
>TRBV13|.|.|TRBJ2-3
CASSHEADSGTQYF
TGTGCCAGCAGCCATGAAGCCGACAGCGGTACGCAGTATTTT
>TRBV11-2|.|.|TRBJ2-2
CASSFRSWPADTGELFF
TGTGCCAGCAGCTTTAGGTCGTGGCCCGCCGACACCGGGGAGCTGTTTTTT
>TRBV27|.|.|TRBJ1-2
CASSLNPTVYGYTF
TGTGCCAGCAGTTTAAACCCGACGGTCTATGGCTACACCTTC
>TRBV7-9|.|few|TRBJ1-2
CASSLERGDGYTF
TGTGCCAGCAGCTTAGAGCGGGGTGATGGCTACACCTTC
>TRBV27|.|.|TRBJ2-2
CASNSGAGELFF
TGTGCCAGCAACTCAGGGGCCGGGGAGCTGTTTTTT
>TRBV27|.|.|TRBJ2-1
CASSLLPGEFWHNEQFF
TGTGCCAGCAGTTTATTGCCAGGGGAGTTTTGGCACAATGAGCAGTTCTTC
>TRBV7-2|.|.|TRBJ2-3
CASSISGVETQYF
TGTGCCAGCAGCATCTCAGGGGTGGAGACGCAGTATTTT
>TRBV30|TRBD2|.|TRBJ2-1
CAFGVSGSYNEQFF
TGTGCCTTCGGGGTTAGCGGGAGTTACAATGAGCAGTTCTTC
>TRBV6-1|TRBD2|few|TRBJ2-2
CASSEALWREGTGELFF
TGTGCCAGCAGTGAAGCGCTGTGGAGGGAGGGCACCGGGGAGCTGTTTTTT
>TRBV28|.|.|TRBJ1-2
CASRIIQGTSYGYTF
TGTGCCAGCAGAATCATCCAGGGGACCTCCTATGGCTACACCTTC
>TRBV6-5|.|once|TRBJ2-5
CASSYSALGNQETQYF
TGTGCCAGCAGTTACTCGGCCCTAGGGAACCAAGAGACCCAGTACTTC
>TRBV27|.|.|TRBJ2-1
CASTQGGRGEQFF
TGTGCCAGCACCCAAGGGGGGAGGGGTGAGCAGTTCTTC
>TRBV11-2|.|.|TRBJ1-1
CASSLRGAGTEAFF
TGTGCCAGCAGCTTAAGGGGCGCAGGGACTGAAGCTTTCTTT
>TRBV6-5|.|.|TRBJ1-1
CASSTEGMNTEAFF
TGTGCCAGCAGTACGGAGGGGATGAACACTGAAGCTTTCTTT
>TRBV6-1|.|.|TRBJ2-7
CASSGLGGLMDEQYF
TGTGCCAGCAGTGGTCTTGGAGGGCTAATGGACGAGCAGTACTTC
>TRBV27|.|.|TRBJ2-5
CASSLGQFQETQYF
TGTGCCAGCAGTTTAGGGCAGTTCCAAGAGACCCAGTACTTC